The 28 T cell receptor beta chains below all came from one sample that was sequenced in a study of blood T cell repertoires in COVID-19 (dated by TCRdb to the early 2020s). The library was produced with the immunoSEQ multiplex PCR assay. TCRdb mirrors the immuneACCESS table, restricted to in-frame sequences. Some clones are absent from its copies; in checked studies, under half trace to an unresolved V gene, and the reason for the others is unknown. This sample lists around 240,000 clones; 83% were detected once. The ten largest account for approximately 7% of the sample. The source material was peripheral blood. The receptors were gathered from a woman aged 50 to 60 with acute or convalescent COVID-19.

This rearrangement joins TRBV3-1 (or the pseudogene TRBV3-2) to TRBJ1-4; TRBD1 matches 9 bases. Germline V lookup: CDR1 LGHDT, CDR2 YNNKEL (reference sequence). V dropped 1 base and J dropped 9; count of bases not matched to a gene: 6. The CDR3 runs 15 residues. In DNA form, the CDR3 reads TGTGCCAGCAGCCAAGTGAGGACAGGGGATAAAAAACTGTTTTTT. Protein product: CASSQVRTGDKKLFF.

The rearrangement joins TRBV6-5 to TRBJ2-7; 9 bases line up with TRBD2. Germline-derived CDR1 and CDR2 are MNHEY and SVGAGI. The junction had 1 base not matched to a gene; V was cut back by 3 bases and J by 1 base. The CDR3 sequence is 14 residues long. The CDR3: CASSYTSGSYEQYF. In DNA, the CDR3 is TGTGCCAGCAGTTATACTAGCGGGTCCTACGAGCAGTACTTC.

This clone occurred once. The chain recombines TRBV10-3 with TRBJ1-5; D unresolved. This CDR3 contains 14 residues. Germline V CDR1 and CDR2: ENHRY, SYGVKD. Trimming left V 6 bases short and J 9 bases short, with 18 bases between. CDR3 nucleotides: TGTGCCATCAGCGCCGAGAGCAGGCTGAGGCCCCAGCATTTT. This encodes CAISAESRLRPQHF.

The V and J genes are TRBV6-5 and TRBJ1-5; D call uncertain. The CDR3 runs 13 residues. CDR1 and CDR2 (germline): MNHEY, SVGAGI. The V gene lost 5 bases and the J gene lost 4 bases, with 9 bases spanning the gap. The CDR3 DNA sequence: TGTGCCAGCAGTACGGGGTGGAATCAGCCCCAGCATTTT. It is translated as CASSTGWNQPQHF.

This clone has a single count. V and J are TRBV5-1 and TRBJ2-7; tentatively, D is TRBD1 (5 bases). CDR1 SGHRS and CDR2 YFSETQ come from the germline V gene. The V and J ends lost 0 bases and 2 bases respectively, with 12 bases between them. This CDR3 contains 15 residues. The CDR3 DNA sequence: TGCGCCAGCAGCTTGGGACAGTGGGGCCCCTACGAGCAGTACTTC. It translates to CASSLGQWGPYEQYF. The entire variable domain, with the rest obtained from reference TRBV5-1 and TRBJ2-7, is as follows: KAGVTQTPRYLIKTRGQQVTLSCSPISGHRSVSWYQQTPGQGLQFLFEYFSETQRNKGNFPGRFSGRQFSNSRSEMNVSTLELGDSALYLCASSLGQWGPYEQYFGPGTRLTVT.

The chain joins TRBV6-5 to TRBJ2-5, with 10 bases identical to TRBD1. V was pared by 5 bases and J by 5 bases, with 2 bases of the junction left unmatched. The CDR3 is 13 residues long. CDR1 and CDR2 from the germline V gene are MNHEY and SVGAGI. CDR3 coding DNA: TGTGCCAGCAGTCGGGACAGGGGCGAGACCCAGTACTTC. This encodes CASSRDRGETQYF.

The CDR3 sequence: CASSLFEEQFF. DNA of the CDR3: TGTGCCAGCAGCTTGTTCGAGGAGCAGTTCTTC. The chain has TRBV11-2 and TRBJ2-1; D unclear. V shed 3 bases and J shed 10 bases, with 7 bases lying between them. The length of the CDR3 is 11 residues. The V gene's germline CDR1 is SGHAT and CDR2 FQNNGV.

This chain connects TRBV2 to TRBJ2-7; no definite D call. The CDR3 is 15 amino acids. The V gene lost 4 bases and the J gene lost 0 bases, with 13 bases spanning the gap. The V gene's germline CDR1 is SNHLY and CDR2 FYNNEI. The chain's CDR3 is CASSGLLLDSYEQYF. DNA for the CDR3: TGTGCCAGCAGTGGACTCCTGTTAGACTCCTACGAGCAGTACTTC. The full variable domain, rest sourced from reference TRBV2 and TRBJ2-7, is EPEVTQTPSHQVTQMGQEVILRCVPISNHLYFYWYRQILGQKVEFLVSFYNNEISEKSEIFDDQFSVERPDGSNFTLKIRSTKLEDSAMYFCASSGLLLDSYEQYFGPGTRLTVT.

The V call is TRBV2, the J call TRBJ2-2; perhaps TRBD2 as D (5 bases). Looked up from germline, CDR1 is SNHLY and CDR2 is FYNNEI. V shed 3 bases and J shed 4 bases, with 15 bases lying between them. This CDR3 is built from 16 residues. Written as DNA, the CDR3 is TGTGCCAGCAGTGATTCCCGGGGAATTGGCACCGGGGAGCTGTTTTTT. Translated: CASSDSRGIGTGELFF.

The chain uses TRBV28 and TRBJ2-7, with 7 bases that match TRBD1. The germline gives CDR1 MDHEN, CDR2 SYDVKM. CDR3 length equals 15 residues. V lost 5 bases to trimming and J lost 3 bases; unmatched junction nucleotides: 10. The CDR3 sequence is CASSNAGGTLYEQYF. The CDR3 DNA is TGTGCCAGCAGTAATGCAGGGGGTACCCTCTACGAGCAGTACTTC.

The rearrangement links TRBV6-1 to TRBJ1-2, with no clear D. Trimming cost V 3 bases and J 4 bases, with 15 bases left between them. Per germline, CDR1 MNHNS and CDR2 SASEGT. The CDR3 is 15 amino acids. Here the CDR3 DNA reads TGTGCCAGCAGTGACCCCCTCCCACTTTCCTATGGCTACACCTTC. Translation gives CASSDPLPLSYGYTF.

The J gene is TRBJ2-2, the V gene TRBV2; 7 bases line up with TRBD1. CDR1 is SNHLY, CDR2 FYNNEI, per germline. The CDR3 loop spans 14 amino acids. V lost 7 bases and J lost 0; bases outside the gene matches: 2. In nucleotides, the CDR3 is TGTGCCAGCAATGGACAGGCGAACACCGGGGAGCTGTTTTTT. Translated: CASNGQANTGELFF.

The rearrangement joins TRBV6-5 to TRBJ2-4; the D is unclear. CDR1 is MNHEY, CDR2 SVGAGI, per germline. Deletions cut 5 bases from V and 0 bases from J, with 5 bases between. The CDR3 runs 13 residues. The CDR3: CASSNRAKNIQYF. DNA of the CDR3: TGTGCCAGCAGTAACAGAGCCAAAAACATTCAGTACTTC.

V usage is TRBV7-9 and J usage is TRBJ2-3, with D maybe TRBD1 (7 bases). With 3 bases removed from V and 7 bases from J, the gap between germline ends came to 14 bases. The CDR3 extends over 14 amino acids. Germline-derived CDR1 and CDR2 are SEHNR and FQNEAQ (reference sequence). This chain's CDR3 is CASSFTGAGYTQYF. Here the CDR3 DNA reads TGTGCCAGCAGCTTCACAGGGGCGGGGTATACGCAGTATTTT.

This clone was observed a handful of times. V is TRBV4-2 and J is TRBJ1-6; no clear D. Germline loops: CDR1 LGHNA, CDR2 YNFKEQ. The CDR3 length is 15 residues. The V gene lost 0 bases and the J gene lost 9 bases, with 12 bases spanning the gap. CDR3 coding DNA: TGTGCCAGCAGCCAAGATAGCGAGGGTAGTTCACCCCTCCACTTT. Its protein product is CASSQDSEGSSPLHF.

This sequence joins TRBV3-1 (or the pseudogene TRBV3-2) and TRBJ2-2, with 14 bases matching TRBD2. The CDR3 has 18 amino acids. V lost 1 base to trimming and J lost 3 bases; unmatched junction nucleotides: 4. Germline-derived CDR1 and CDR2 are LGHDT and YNNKEL (reference sequence). In nucleotides, the CDR3 is TGTGCCAGCAGCCAAGGACTAGCGGGGGGGCAGGACACCGGGGAGCTGTTTTTT. Its translation is CASSQGLAGGQDTGELFF.

The sample holds a few counts of this clone. The CDR3 DNA reads as TGTGCCAGCAGACTCACAGGGAGCTCCTACAATGAGCAGTTCTTC. Amino acid sequence: CASRLTGSSYNEQFF. The chain has TRBV7-2 and TRBJ2-1; TRBD1 might be the D (6 bases). Germline V gene lookup returns CDR1 SGHTA and CDR2 FQGNSA. This CDR3 has 15 residues. V was pared by 6 bases and J by 0 bases, with 12 bases between.

The V and J genes are TRBV5-4 and TRBJ2-1; perhaps TRBD1 as D (5 bases). The CDR3 loop spans 15 amino acids. Germline loops: CDR1 SGHNT, CDR2 YYREEE (reference sequence). V dropped 3 bases and J dropped 7 bases, with 17 bases sitting between them. This chain's CDR3 is CASSSLDSTRNEQFF. DNA of the CDR3: TGTGCCAGCAGCTCTTTAGACAGCACTCGGAATGAGCAGTTCTTC.

This chain connects TRBV28 to TRBJ1-3; the D is unclear. This CDR3 is built from 14 residues. Germline V lookup: CDR1 MDHEN, CDR2 SYDVKM. Trimming took 3 bases from V and 0 from J, leaving 6 bases between them. The CDR3 DNA reads as TGTGCCAGCAGTTTTGGCTTCTCTGGAAACACCATATATTTT. Encoded protein: CASSFGFSGNTIYF.

The chain employs TRBV5-1 and TRBJ2-5; 13 nucleotides agree with TRBD2. V dropped 4 bases and J dropped 2; count of bases not matched to a gene: 8. CDR3 length equals 17 residues. The germline CDR1 and CDR2 sequences are SGHRS and YFSETQ. CDR3 protein: CASSPGLAGAIQETQYF. The CDR3 DNA reads TGCGCCAGCAGCCCCGGACTAGCGGGGGCGATACAAGAGACCCAGTACTTC.

The V and J genes are TRBV2 and TRBJ2-3; D is perhaps TRBD2 (5 bases). Trimming took off 5 bases at V and 0 bases at J, with 15 bases between the two ends. The CDR3 covers 16 residues. Germline V CDR1 and CDR2: SNHLY, FYNNEI. CDR3 sequence reads: CASSRSGYVSTDTQYF. The CDR3 DNA sequence: TGTGCCAGCAGTCGTTCGGGATACGTAAGCACAGATACGCAGTATTTT.

This chain uses TRBV3-1 (or the pseudogene TRBV3-2) with TRBJ1-1, with D perhaps TRBD1 (5 bases). The CDR3 spans 16 residues. Germline-derived CDR1 and CDR2 are LGHDT and YNNKEL (reference sequence). V lost 0 bases, J lost 0 bases, and 11 bases lay in between. CDR3 DNA: TGTGCCAGCAGCCAAGAAGGGGCTCCTCTGAACACTGAAGCTTTCTTT. As protein: CASSQEGAPLNTEAFF.

The CDR3 nucleotides are TGTGCCAGCAGTTTTGGTCCGGCCAAGGAGGGTTCGAATACGCAGTATTTT. Translating it yields CASSFGPAKEGSNTQYF. The chain uses TRBV28 and TRBJ2-3; D might be TRBD2 (6 bases). Deletions cut 3 bases from V and 7 bases from J, with 23 bases between. This CDR3 region has 17 residues. Per germline, CDR1 MDHEN and CDR2 SYDVKM.

This sequence joins TRBV30 and TRBJ1-2; no firm D call. Looked up from germline, CDR1 is GTSNPN and CDR2 is SVGIG (reference sequence). V lost 0 bases, J lost 8 bases, and 7 bases lay in between. There are 11 residues in the CDR3. In nucleotides, the CDR3 is TGTGCCTGGAGTGTTGCGAGGGGCTACACCTTC. It encodes CAWSVARGYTF.

DNA for the CDR3: TGTGCCAGCAGCCCCCCACAGTACTTC. Its protein product is CASSPPQYF. The chain recombines TRBV3-1 (or the pseudogene TRBV3-2) with TRBJ2-5; no clear D gene. Trimming removed 4 bases from V and 11 bases from J, with 5 bases in between. This CDR3 contains 9 residues. In germline, CDR1 is LGHDT, CDR2 YNNKEL (reference sequence).

The gene calls are TRBV9 and TRBJ2-7; D uncertain. Between the trimmed V and J ends, which lost 1 base and 2 bases, there was a span of 10 bases. The CDR3 is 14 residues long. CDR1 and CDR2 (germline): SGDLS, YYNGEE. As DNA, the CDR3 is TGTGCCAGCAGCGTATCAGACAACACCTACGAGCAGTACTTC. It encodes CASSVSDNTYEQYF. Based on the CDR3 plus reference TRBV9 and TRBJ2-7, the full variable domain is DSGVTQTPKHLITATGQRVTLRCSPRSGDLSVYWYQQSLDQGLQFLIQYYNGEERAKGNILERFSAQQFPDLHSELNLSSLELGDSALYFCASSVSDNTYEQYFGPGTRLTVT.

The gene calls are TRBV7-2 and TRBJ2-5, with D tentatively TRBD2 (6 bases). The CDR3 is 18 amino acids. Germline-derived CDR1 and CDR2 are SGHTA and FQGNSA. Deletions cut 1 base from V and 5 bases from J, with 23 bases between. The CDR3 region is CASSLDLSAGSLLETQYF. In DNA form, the CDR3 reads TGTGCCAGCAGCTTAGACTTGTCGGCGGGGAGCCTATTGGAGACCCAGTACTTC.

The genes are TRBV15 and TRBJ1-3, with 7 bases lining up with TRBD1. V was pared by 2 bases and J by 3 bases, with 1 base of the junction left unmatched. This CDR3 comprises 14 residues. Germline lookup yields CDR1 LNHNV and CDR2 YYDKDF (reference sequence). For the CDR3, the DNA is TGTGCCACCAGCAGACGGGACAGTGGAAACACCATATATTTT. Translating gives CATSRRDSGNTIYF.